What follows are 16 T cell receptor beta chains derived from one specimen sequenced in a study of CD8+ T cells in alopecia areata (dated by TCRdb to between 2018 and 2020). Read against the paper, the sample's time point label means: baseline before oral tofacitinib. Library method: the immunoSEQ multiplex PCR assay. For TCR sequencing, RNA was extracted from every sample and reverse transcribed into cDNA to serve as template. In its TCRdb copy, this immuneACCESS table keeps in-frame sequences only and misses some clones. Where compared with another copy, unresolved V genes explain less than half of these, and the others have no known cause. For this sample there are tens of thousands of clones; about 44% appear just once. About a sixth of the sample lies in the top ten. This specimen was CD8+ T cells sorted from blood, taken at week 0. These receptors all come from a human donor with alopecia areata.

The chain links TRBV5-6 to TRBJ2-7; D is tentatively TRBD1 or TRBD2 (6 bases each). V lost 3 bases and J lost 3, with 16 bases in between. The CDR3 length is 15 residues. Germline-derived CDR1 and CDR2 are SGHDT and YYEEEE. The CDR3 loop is CASSWGETGYYEQYF. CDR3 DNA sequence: TGTGCCAGCAGCTGGGGGGAGACAGGTTACTACGAGCAGTACTTC.

The chain's CDR3 is CSVGDRSTYEQYF. As DNA, the CDR3 is TGCAGCGTTGGGGACAGGAGCACCTACGAGCAGTACTTC. The V and J genes are TRBV29-1 and TRBJ2-7, with 8 bases matching TRBD1. Germline CDR1 and CDR2: SQVTM and ANQGSEA. The CDR3 contains 13 residues. V trimming: 4 bases; J trimming: 2 bases; junction bases outside the gene matches: 4.

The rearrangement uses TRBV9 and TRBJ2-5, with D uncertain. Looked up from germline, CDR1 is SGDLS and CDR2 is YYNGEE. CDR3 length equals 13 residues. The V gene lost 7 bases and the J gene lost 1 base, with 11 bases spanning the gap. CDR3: CASRSDSQETQYF. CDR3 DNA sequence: TGTGCCAGCCGCAGTGACTCCCAAGAGACCCAGTACTTC.

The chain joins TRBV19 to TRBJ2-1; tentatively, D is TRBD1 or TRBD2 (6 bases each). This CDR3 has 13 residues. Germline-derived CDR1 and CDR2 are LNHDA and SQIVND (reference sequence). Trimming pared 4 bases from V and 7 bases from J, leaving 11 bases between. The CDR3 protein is CASSKGGLNEQFF. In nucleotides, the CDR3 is TGTGCCAGTAGTAAGGGGGGCTTGAATGAGCAGTTCTTC.

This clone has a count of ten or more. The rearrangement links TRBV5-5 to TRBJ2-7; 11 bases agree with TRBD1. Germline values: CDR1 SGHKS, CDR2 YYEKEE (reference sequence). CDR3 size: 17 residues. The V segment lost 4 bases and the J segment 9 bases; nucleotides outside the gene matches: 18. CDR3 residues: CASSQVALGTGGLGQYF. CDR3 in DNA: TGTGCCAGCAGCCAAGTAGCCCTCGGGACAGGGGGTTTGGGGCAGTACTTC.

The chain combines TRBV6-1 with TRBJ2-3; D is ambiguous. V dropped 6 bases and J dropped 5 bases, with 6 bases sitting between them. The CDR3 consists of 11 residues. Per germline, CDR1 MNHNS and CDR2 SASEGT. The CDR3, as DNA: TGTGCCAGCAGCCCCGAAGATACGCAGTATTTT. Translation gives CASSPEDTQYF.

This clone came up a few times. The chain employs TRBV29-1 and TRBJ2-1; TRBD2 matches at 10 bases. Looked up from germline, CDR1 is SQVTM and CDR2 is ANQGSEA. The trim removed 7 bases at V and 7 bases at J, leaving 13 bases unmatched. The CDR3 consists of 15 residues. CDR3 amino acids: CSAEPSGRRRNEQFF. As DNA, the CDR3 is TGCAGCGCCGAACCTAGCGGGAGAAGGCGTAATGAGCAGTTCTTC.

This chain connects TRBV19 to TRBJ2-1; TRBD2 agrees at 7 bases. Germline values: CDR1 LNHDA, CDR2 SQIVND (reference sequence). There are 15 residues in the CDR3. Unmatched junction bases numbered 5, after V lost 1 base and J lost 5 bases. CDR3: CASSIVAGPNNEQFF. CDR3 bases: TGTGCCAGTAGTATAGTAGCGGGCCCAAACAATGAGCAGTTCTTC.

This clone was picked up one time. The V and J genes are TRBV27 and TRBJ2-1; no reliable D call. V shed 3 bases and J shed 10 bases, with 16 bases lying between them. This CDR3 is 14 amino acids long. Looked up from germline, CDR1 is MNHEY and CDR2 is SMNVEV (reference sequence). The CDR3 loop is CASSFNSPGVEQFF. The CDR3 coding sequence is TGTGCCAGCAGTTTTAACTCCCCGGGCGTGGAGCAGTTCTTC.

CDR3 in DNA: TGCAGCGTTGAAGGACTAGCGGGACCGGGCCCCTACGAGCAGTACTTC. Its translation is CSVEGLAGPGPYEQYF. The chain uses TRBV29-1 and TRBJ2-7; 11 bases align to TRBD2. CDR1 is SQVTM, CDR2 ANQGSEA, per germline. The trim removed 1 base at V and 2 bases at J, leaving 7 bases unmatched. The CDR3 contains 16 residues.

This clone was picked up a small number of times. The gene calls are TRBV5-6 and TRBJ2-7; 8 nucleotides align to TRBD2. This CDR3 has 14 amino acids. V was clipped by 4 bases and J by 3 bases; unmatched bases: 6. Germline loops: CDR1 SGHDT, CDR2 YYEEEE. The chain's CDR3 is CASSVYGTSYEQYF. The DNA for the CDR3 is TGTGCCAGCAGCGTCTACGGGACTAGCTACGAGCAGTACTTC.

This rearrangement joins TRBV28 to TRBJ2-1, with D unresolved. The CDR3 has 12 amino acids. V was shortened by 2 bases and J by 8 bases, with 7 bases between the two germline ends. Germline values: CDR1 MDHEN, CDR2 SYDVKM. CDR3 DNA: TGTGCCAGCAGTTTACAAGGTGATGAGCAGTTCTTC. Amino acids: CASSLQGDEQFF.

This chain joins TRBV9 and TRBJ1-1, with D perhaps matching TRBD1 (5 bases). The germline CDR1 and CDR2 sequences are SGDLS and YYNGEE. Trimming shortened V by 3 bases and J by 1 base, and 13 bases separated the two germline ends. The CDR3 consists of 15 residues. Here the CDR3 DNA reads TGTGCCAGCAGCGCCCTCCTCGGGGCGAACACTGAAGCTTTCTTT. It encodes CASSALLGANTEAFF.

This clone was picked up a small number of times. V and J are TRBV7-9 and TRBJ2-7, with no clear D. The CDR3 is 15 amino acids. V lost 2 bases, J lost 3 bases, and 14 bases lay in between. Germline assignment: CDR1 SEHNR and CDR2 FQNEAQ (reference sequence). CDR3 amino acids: CASSLSSRGLYEQYF. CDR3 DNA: TGTGCCAGCAGCTTATCCTCCAGAGGTCTCTACGAGCAGTACTTC. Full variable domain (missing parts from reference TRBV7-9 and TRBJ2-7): DTGVSQNPRHKITKRGQNVTFRCDPISEHNRLYWYRQTLGQGPEFLTYFQNEAQLEKSRLLSDRFSAERPKGSFSTLEIQRTEQGDSAMYLCASSLSSRGLYEQYFGPGTRLTVT.

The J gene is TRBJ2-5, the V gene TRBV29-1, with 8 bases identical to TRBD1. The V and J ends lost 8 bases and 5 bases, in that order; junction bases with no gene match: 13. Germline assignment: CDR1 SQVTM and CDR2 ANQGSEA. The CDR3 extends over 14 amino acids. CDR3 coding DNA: TGCAGCCCTACCCTCCGGGACAGGCACGAGACCCAGTACTTC. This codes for CSPTLRDRHETQYF.

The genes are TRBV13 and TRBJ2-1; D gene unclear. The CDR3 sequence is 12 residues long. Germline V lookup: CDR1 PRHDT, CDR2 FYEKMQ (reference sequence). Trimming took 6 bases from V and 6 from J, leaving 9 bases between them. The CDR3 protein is CASSAEFNEQFF. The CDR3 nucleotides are TGTGCCAGCAGTGCAGAATTCAATGAGCAGTTCTTC.